Sequencing of this T cell receptor beta chain was carried out in a study of cytomegalovirus exposure and HLA in healthy donors. Study results and caveats: At a 0.05 false discovery rate, a later analysis found some 18,000 TCR beta sequences to be associated with HLA alleles. The study recorded 150 to 200 TCR beta chains that were cytomegalovirus-associated.

PCR primers comprised 60 Vbeta and 13 Jbeta primers. Only in-frame clones appear in the TCRdb table, and some are missing; sequencing was by immunoSEQ multiplex PCR. Among 200,000 or so clones listed, 82% were seen once. A note on this clone: Its antigen is unknown.

V lost 6 bases, J lost 5 bases, and 13 bases lay in between. The CDR3 consists of 14 residues. Looked up from germline, CDR1 is MNHNS and CDR2 is SASEGT. The clonotype was recovered from a boy younger than 10 in good health and CMV-seronegative. Sequencing was carried out using PBMCs. V gene TRBV6-1 combines with J gene TRBJ2-2, with D possibly being TRBD1 (6 bases). CDR3 in DNA: TGTGCCAGCAGCTCACAGGGTGTAACCGGGGAGCTGTTTTTT. Residues: CASSSQGVTGELFF.